This is a list of T cell receptor beta chains from one sample in a study of cytomegalovirus exposure and HLA in healthy donors. This table comes from immunoSEQ multiplex PCR, and its TCRdb copy is limited to in-frame clones, with some not included. The sample includes under 200,000 clones, around 85% seen only once; the top ten take approximately 2.2%. The sample consisted of PBMCs. These receptors came from a woman between 45 and 60 years old in good health and CMV-seronegative. The CDR3 runs from the conserved cysteine through the conserved F or W. Fields, in order: clone size, V gene, CDR3 length, J gene, CDR3 protein. Clone size appears in some rows only: once, few, many, or a class for an expanded clone.

.	TRBV19	15	TRBJ2-5	CASSRGLAGQETQYF
.	TRBV7-2	15	TRBJ1-5	CASSLRTGDNQPQHF
.	TRBV6-6	13	TRBJ1-2	CASSPTGDYGYTF
.	TRBV28	15	TRBJ2-7	CASSPPPRGDGEQYF
few	TRBV6-1	15	TRBJ1-3	CASSRGPSSGNTIYF
.	TRBV10-3	14	TRBJ1-2	CAIRGGGGVGGYTF
.	TRBV19	16	TRBJ1-4	CASSILGPATNEKLFF
.	TRBV6-6	13	TRBJ2-1	CASSYSAVSEQFF
once	TRBV21-1	22	TRBJ2-3	CASSKRGGGLAGRGVPTDTQYF
once	TRBV6-5	14	TRBJ2-7	CASSYSDSPREQYF
.	TRBV5-1	13	TRBJ2-7	CASSLDTTYEQYF
.	TRBV28	15	TRBJ1-1	CASSLRNRGNTEAFF
.	TRBV28	11	TRBJ1-2	CAGVGNYGYTF
.	TRBV5-8	15	TRBJ2-2	CASSLAGTGGRELFF